The next 19 T cell receptor beta chains were all read from a single sample in a study of beta chain features in type 1 diabetes. The whole isolated RNA underwent reverse transcription, so sequencing captured expressed TCRB transcripts. Repertoires were generated with immunoSEQ multiplex PCR, while TCRdb's copy carries only in-frame clones and drops some. The sample lists approximately 400,000 clones, approximately 15% occurring once. Input material: naive CD4+ T cells from blood. These receptor sequences come from a young woman in good health.

This clone was detected only a few times. The J gene is TRBJ2-3, the V gene TRBV7-2, with D possibly matching TRBD1 (6 bases). V gave up 5 bases and J gave up 5 bases, with 17 bases separating them. The CDR3 sequence is 15 residues long. Germline V lookup: CDR1 SGHTA, CDR2 FQGNSA. CDR3 region: CASSLGTRLGDTQYF. CDR3 nucleotide sequence: TGTGCCAGCAGCCTCGGGACACGCCTAGGAGATACGCAGTATTTT.

This clone was seen a handful of times. The chain employs TRBV5-4 and TRBJ2-1; tentatively, D is TRBD1 (5 bases). With 5 bases removed from V and 0 bases from J, the gap between germline ends came to 12 bases. This CDR3 has 15 residues. Germline V lookup: CDR1 SGHNT, CDR2 YYREEE (reference sequence). CDR3 nucleotide sequence: TGTGCCAGCAGTTTCAGGGTATCCTCCTACAATGAGCAGTTCTTC. Translation gives CASSFRVSSYNEQFF.

The J gene is TRBJ2-7, the V gene TRBV11-2; a weak D match, TRBD1 (6 bases). This CDR3 is built from 14 residues. Germline-derived CDR1 and CDR2 are SGHAT and FQNNGV. The germline V and J ends were trimmed by 2 bases and 2 bases, with 10 bases remaining between them. The CDR3 is CASSLLSGAYEQYF. For the CDR3, the DNA is TGTGCCAGCAGCTTACTGTCAGGGGCCTACGAGCAGTACTTC.

The genes are TRBV6-4 and TRBJ2-1; D possibly corresponds to TRBD2 (5 bases). This CDR3 region has 13 residues. V lost 2 bases and J 10 bases, leaving 12 bases between the germline ends. CDR1 and CDR2 (germline): MRHNA, SNTAGT. The DNA for the CDR3 is TGTGCCAGCAGTGACCAGTCCGGCGGGGAGCAGTTCTTC. This translates into CASSDQSGGEQFF.

The chain combines TRBV5-4 with TRBJ2-3, with a weak D call TRBD2 (6 bases). Trimming stripped 1 base from V and 3 bases from J, with 9 bases between. The CDR3 extends over 14 amino acids. Germline V gene sequence: CDR1 SGHNT, CDR2 YYREEE (reference sequence). The CDR3 is CASSLRELTDTQYF. DNA for the CDR3: TGTGCCAGCAGCTTGCGGGAGTTGACAGATACGCAGTATTTT.

The rearrangement links TRBV5-6 to TRBJ2-1; 13 nucleotides align to TRBD2. V trimming: 4 bases; J trimming: 3 bases; junction bases outside the gene matches: 4. This CDR3 has 16 amino acids. Germline V CDR1 and CDR2: SGHDT, YYEEEE. CDR3 DNA sequence: TGTGCCAGCAGCCTGGGGACTAGCGGGATCTACAATGAGCAGTTCTTC. It encodes CASSLGTSGIYNEQFF.

V is TRBV19 and J is TRBJ2-3, with D possibly matching TRBD1 (6 bases). The germline V and J ends were trimmed by 4 bases and 2 bases, with 13 bases remaining between them. The CDR3 length is 15 residues. CDR1 LNHDA and CDR2 SQIVND come from the germline V gene (reference sequence). CDR3 loop: CASSTRQAFTDTQYF. CDR3 DNA: TGTGCCAGTAGTACGCGACAGGCCTTCACAGATACGCAGTATTTT.

The sample holds a few counts of this clone. The chain recombines TRBV6-5 with TRBJ2-6; D is ambiguous. Trimming removed 0 bases at V and 2 bases at J, with 5 bases between. The germline V gene encodes CDR1 MNHEY and CDR2 SVGAGI. CDR3 length: 15 amino acids. The CDR3 spells CASSYSWPGANVLTF. In nucleotides, the CDR3 is TGTGCCAGCAGTTACTCCTGGCCTGGGGCCAACGTCCTGACTTTC.

The V and J genes are TRBV7-9 and TRBJ1-2; maybe TRBD1 (5 bases). This CDR3 region has 19 residues. V was pared by 4 bases and J by 0 bases, with 24 bases between. Germline lookup yields CDR1 SEHNR and CDR2 FQNEAQ (reference sequence). The chain's CDR3 is CASSSQWVRQGTSNYGYTF. Written as DNA, the CDR3 is TGTGCCAGCAGCTCCCAATGGGTCCGCCAGGGAACCTCTAACTATGGCTACACCTTC.

This clone was seen more than once but under ten times. The genes are TRBV5-1 and TRBJ1-2; D possibly corresponds to TRBD1 (6 bases). Per germline, CDR1 SGHRS and CDR2 YFSETQ. Trimming took 3 bases from V and 4 from J, leaving 10 bases between them. The CDR3 consists of 13 residues. The CDR3 nucleotides are TGCGCCAGCAGCTCAGGACAGTTCTATGGCTACACCTTC. Translating it yields CASSSGQFYGYTF. The full variable domain, its missing parts supplied by reference TRBV5-1 and TRBJ1-2, is KAGVTQTPRYLIKTRGQQVTLSCSPISGHRSVSWYQQTPGQGLQFLFEYFSETQRNKGNFPGRFSGRQFSNSRSEMNVSTLELGDSALYLCASSSGQFYGYTFGSGTRLTVV.

The chain links TRBV2 to TRBJ1-5; D remains unclear. This CDR3 has 12 amino acids. CDR1 is SNHLY, CDR2 FYNNEI, per germline. V lost 2 bases, J lost 11 bases, and 10 bases lay in between. The CDR3 coding sequence is TGTGCCAGCAGTGAAACCCGAGTGGCCCAGCATTTT. It specifies CASSETRVAQHF.

This clone was found a few times. The chain is built from TRBV5-4 and TRBJ2-1; 8 nucleotides agree with TRBD2. CDR1 and CDR2 from the germline V gene are SGHNT and YYREEE (reference sequence). The junction had 5 bases not matched to a gene; V was cut back by 0 bases and J by 9 bases. The CDR3 runs to 14 residues. The CDR3 bases are TGTGCCAGCAGCTTGGAAGCGGGAGCTTCTGAGCAGTTCTTC. This translates into CASSLEAGASEQFF.

The rearrangement joins TRBV6-6 to TRBJ2-1, with TRBD1 matching over 8 bases. CDR1 is MNHNY, CDR2 SVGAGI, per germline (reference sequence). The V segment lost 6 bases and the J segment 6 bases; nucleotides outside the gene matches: 7. The CDR3 totals 14 residues. CDR3 coding DNA: TGTGCCAGCAGCTACCGTACAGGGGGCAATGAGCAGTTCTTC. It codes for CASSYRTGGNEQFF.

The chain carries TRBV4-1 and TRBJ1-4; a possible D gene is TRBD1 (5 bases). Trimming left V 2 bases short and J 7 bases short, with 17 bases between. The germline gives CDR1 MGHRA, CDR2 YSYEKL. CDR3 length: 16 residues. CDR3 protein: CASSQKSQGLGEKLFF. CDR3 bases: TGCGCCAGCAGCCAAAAGAGTCAGGGTCTTGGTGAAAAACTGTTTTTT.

This chain uses TRBV9 with TRBJ2-3; D is undetermined. CDR3 length: 15 amino acids. V was clipped by 4 bases and J by 0 bases, with 12 bases between them. Per germline, CDR1 SGDLS and CDR2 YYNGEE. The CDR3 region is CASSSRLVSTDTQYF. CDR3 coding DNA: TGTGCCAGCAGCTCACGACTGGTGAGCACAGATACGCAGTATTTT.

This clone was recorded a few times. This chain uses TRBV15 with TRBJ2-1; TRBD1 matches 9 bases. The CDR3 runs 15 residues. CDR1 and CDR2 (germline): LNHNV, YYDKDF (reference sequence). V gave up 2 bases and J gave up 8 bases; unmatched junction bases: 7. The CDR3 nucleotides are TGTGCCACCAGCAGACCCGGGACAGGGTTCGATGAGCAGTTCTTC. It translates to CATSRPGTGFDEQFF. Based on the CDR3 plus reference TRBV15 and TRBJ2-1, the full variable domain is DAMVIQNPRYQVTQFGKPVTLSCSQTLNHNVMYWYQQKSSQAPKLLFHYYDKDFNNEADTPDNFQSRRPNTSFCFLDIRSPGLGDTAMYLCATSRPGTGFDEQFFGPGTRLTVL.

The rearrangement links TRBV7-2 to TRBJ1-2, with 9 bases lining up with TRBD1. V was clipped by 8 bases and J by 7 bases; unmatched bases: 14. The germline V gene encodes CDR1 SGHTA and CDR2 FQGNSA. The CDR3 has 15 residues. The CDR3 reads CASSRSGQGRTGYTF. The CDR3 region has the DNA TGTGCCAGCTCCCGGTCTGGACAGGGGAGGACTGGCTACACCTTC.

There are a few counts of this clone. The rearrangement joins TRBV18 to TRBJ2-4, with TRBD2 matching 7 bases. This CDR3 has 14 residues. J gave up 5 bases and V 2 bases, and 3 bases lay outside the gene matches. Germline V gene lookup returns CDR1 KGHSH and CDR2 LQKENI. DNA of the CDR3: TGTGCCAGCTCACCAAGCGGGACCGAAAACATTCAGTACTTC. Translation gives CASSPSGTENIQYF.

In nucleotides, the CDR3 is TGTGCCAGTCATTCAATGGCCGGGACTAACGAGCAGTACTTC. As protein: CASHSMAGTNEQYF. The rearrangement links TRBV28 to TRBJ2-7; 7 nucleotides match TRBD2. The ends lost 9 bases at V and 5 bases at J; junction bases unmatched: 13. CDR1 MDHEN and CDR2 SYDVKM come from the germline V gene. The CDR3 has 14 amino acids.